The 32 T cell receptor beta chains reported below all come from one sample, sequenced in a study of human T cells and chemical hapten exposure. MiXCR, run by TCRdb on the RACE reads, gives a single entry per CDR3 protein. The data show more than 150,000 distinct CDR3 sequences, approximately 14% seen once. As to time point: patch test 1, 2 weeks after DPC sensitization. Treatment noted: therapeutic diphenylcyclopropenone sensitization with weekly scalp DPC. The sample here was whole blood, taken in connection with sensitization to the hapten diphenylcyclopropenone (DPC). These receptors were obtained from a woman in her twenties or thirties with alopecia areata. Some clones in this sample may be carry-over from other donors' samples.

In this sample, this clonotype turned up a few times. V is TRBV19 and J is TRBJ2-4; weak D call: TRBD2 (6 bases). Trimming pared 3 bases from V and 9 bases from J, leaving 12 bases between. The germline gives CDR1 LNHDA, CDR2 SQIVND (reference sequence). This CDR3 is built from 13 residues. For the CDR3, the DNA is TGTGCCAGTAGTATGGGCCCGCGGGGCATTCAGTACTTC. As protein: CASSMGPRGIQYF.

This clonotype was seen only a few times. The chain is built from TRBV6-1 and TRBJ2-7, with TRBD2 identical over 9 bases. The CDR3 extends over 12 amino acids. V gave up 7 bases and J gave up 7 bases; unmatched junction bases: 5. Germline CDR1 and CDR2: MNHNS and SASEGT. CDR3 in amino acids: CASNLAGREQYF. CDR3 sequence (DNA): TGTGCCAGCAACCTAGCGGGACGGGAGCAGTACTTC.

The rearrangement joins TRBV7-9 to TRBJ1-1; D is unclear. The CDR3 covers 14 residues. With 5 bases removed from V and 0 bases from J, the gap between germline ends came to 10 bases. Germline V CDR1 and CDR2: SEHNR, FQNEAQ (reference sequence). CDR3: CASSPLAMNTEAFF. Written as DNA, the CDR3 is TGTGCCAGCAGCCCTTTAGCCATGAACACTGAAGCTTTCTTT. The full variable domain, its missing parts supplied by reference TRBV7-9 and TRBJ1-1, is DTGVSQNPRHKITKRGQNVTFRCDPISEHNRLYWYRQTLGQGPEFLTYFQNEAQLEKSRLLSDRFSAERPKGSFSTLEIQRTEQGDSAMYLCASSPLAMNTEAFFGQGTRLTVV.

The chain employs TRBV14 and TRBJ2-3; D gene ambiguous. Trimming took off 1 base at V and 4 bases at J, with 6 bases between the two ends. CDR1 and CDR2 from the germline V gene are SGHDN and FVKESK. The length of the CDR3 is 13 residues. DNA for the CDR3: TGTGCCAGCAGCCAAGCCGGAGCAGATACGCAGTATTTT. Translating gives CASSQAGADTQYF.

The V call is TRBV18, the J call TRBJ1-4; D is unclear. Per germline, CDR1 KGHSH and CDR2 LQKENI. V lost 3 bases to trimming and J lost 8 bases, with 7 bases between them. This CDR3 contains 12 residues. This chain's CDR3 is CASSPGYEKLFF. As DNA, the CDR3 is TGTGCCAGCTCACCGGGTTACGAAAAACTGTTTTTT.

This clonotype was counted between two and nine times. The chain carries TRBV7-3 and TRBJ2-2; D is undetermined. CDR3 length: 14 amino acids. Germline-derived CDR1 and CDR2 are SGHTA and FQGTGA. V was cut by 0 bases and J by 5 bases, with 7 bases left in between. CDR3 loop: CASSLTATTGELFF. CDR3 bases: TGTGCCAGCAGCTTAACAGCTACAACCGGGGAGCTGTTTTTT.

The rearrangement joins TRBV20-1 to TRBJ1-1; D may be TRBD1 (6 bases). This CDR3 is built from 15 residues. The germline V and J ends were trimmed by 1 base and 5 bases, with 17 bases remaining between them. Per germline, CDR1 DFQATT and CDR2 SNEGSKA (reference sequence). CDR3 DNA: TGCAGTGCTAGAGTAACAGGGATGAGCCGAACTGAAGCTTTCTTT. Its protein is CSARVTGMSRTEAFF.

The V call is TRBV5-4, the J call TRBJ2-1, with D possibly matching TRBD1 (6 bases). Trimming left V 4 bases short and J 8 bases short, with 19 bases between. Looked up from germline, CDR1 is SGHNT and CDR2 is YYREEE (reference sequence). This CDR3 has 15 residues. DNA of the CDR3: TGTGCCAGCAGCCCCAAGGCCCTGGGGGCCCATGAGCAGTTCTTC. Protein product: CASSPKALGAHEQFF.

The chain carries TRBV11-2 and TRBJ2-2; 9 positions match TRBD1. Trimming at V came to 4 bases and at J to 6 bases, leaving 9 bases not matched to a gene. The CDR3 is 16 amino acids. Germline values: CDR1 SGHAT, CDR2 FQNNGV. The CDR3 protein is CASSSPGQGYAGELFF. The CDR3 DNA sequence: TGTGCCAGCAGCTCGCCGGGACAGGGATACGCCGGGGAGCTGTTTTTT.

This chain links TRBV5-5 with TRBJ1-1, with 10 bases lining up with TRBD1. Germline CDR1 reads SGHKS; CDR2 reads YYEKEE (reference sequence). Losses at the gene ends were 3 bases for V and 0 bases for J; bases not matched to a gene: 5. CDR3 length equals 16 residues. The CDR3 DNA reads TGTGCCAGCAGCTGGGCGGGACAGGGGATGAACACTGAAGCTTTCTTT. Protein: CASSWAGQGMNTEAFF.

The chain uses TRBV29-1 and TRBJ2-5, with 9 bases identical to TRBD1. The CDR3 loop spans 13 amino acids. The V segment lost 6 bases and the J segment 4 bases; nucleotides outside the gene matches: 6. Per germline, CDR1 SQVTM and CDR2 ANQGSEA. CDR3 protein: CSVRTGVGETQYF. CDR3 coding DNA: TGCAGCGTGAGGACAGGGGTCGGAGAGACCCAGTACTTC.

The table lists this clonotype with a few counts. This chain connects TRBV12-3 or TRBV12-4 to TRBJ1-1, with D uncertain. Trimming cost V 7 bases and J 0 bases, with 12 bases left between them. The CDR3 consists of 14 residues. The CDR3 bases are TGTGCCAGCATCAAGTCGTCACTGAACACTGAAGCTTTCTTT. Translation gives CASIKSSLNTEAFF.

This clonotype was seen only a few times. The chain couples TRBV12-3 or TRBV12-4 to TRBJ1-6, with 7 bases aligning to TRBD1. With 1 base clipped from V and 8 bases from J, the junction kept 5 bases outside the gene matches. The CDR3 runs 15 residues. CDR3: CASSLDWQGDSPLHF. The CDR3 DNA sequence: TGTGCCAGCAGTTTAGATTGGCAGGGGGATTCACCCCTCCACTTT.

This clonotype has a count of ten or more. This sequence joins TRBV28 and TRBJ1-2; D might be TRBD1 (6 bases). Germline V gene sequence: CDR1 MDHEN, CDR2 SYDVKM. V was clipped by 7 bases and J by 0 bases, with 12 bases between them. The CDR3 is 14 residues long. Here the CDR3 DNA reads TGTGCCAGCAATCAGGACAGCGCTAACTATGGCTACACCTTC. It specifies CASNQDSANYGYTF.

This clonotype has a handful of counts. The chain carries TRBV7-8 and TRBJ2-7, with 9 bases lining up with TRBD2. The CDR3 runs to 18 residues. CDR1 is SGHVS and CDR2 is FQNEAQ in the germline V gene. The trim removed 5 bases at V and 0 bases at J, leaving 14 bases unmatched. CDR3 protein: CASSLGVTSGSSSYEQYF. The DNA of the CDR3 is TGTGCCAGCAGCCTTGGAGTGACTAGCGGTTCTTCCTCCTACGAGCAGTACTTC.

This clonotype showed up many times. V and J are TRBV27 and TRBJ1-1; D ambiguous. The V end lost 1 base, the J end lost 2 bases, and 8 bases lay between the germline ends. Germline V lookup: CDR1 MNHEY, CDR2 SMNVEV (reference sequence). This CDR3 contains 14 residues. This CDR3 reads CASSLLMGNTEAFF. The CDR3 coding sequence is TGTGCCAGCAGTTTATTGATGGGAAACACTGAAGCTTTCTTT.

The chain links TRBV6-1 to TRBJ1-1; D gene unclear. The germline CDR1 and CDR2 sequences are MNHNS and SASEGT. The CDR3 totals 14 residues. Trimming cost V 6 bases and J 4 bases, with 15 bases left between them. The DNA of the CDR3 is TGTGCCAGCAGCCCGGACGGACGAGCCACTGAAGCTTTCTTT. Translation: CASSPDGRATEAFF.

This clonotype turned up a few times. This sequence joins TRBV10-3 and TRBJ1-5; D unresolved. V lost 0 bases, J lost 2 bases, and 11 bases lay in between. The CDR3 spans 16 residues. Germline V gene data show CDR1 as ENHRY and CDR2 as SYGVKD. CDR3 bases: TGTGCCATCAGTGAGTCCGGACCAGGAGGCAATCAGCCCCAGCATTTT. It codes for CAISESGPGGNQPQHF.

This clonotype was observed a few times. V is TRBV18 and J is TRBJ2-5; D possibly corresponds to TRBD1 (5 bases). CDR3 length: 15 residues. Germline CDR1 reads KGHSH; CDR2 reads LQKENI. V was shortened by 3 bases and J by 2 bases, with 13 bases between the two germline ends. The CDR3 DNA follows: TGTGCCAGCTCACCTCCGGCAGGGTGGCAAGAGACCCAGTACTTC. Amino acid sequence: CASSPPAGWQETQYF.

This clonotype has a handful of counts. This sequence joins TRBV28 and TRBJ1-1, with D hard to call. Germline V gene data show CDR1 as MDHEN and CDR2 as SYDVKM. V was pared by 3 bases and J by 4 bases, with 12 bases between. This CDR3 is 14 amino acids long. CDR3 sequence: CASSFTRVSTEAFF. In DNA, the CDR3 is TGTGCCAGCAGTTTCACGAGGGTTAGCACTGAAGCTTTCTTT. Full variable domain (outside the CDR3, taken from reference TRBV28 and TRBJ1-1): DVKVTQSSRYLVKRTGEKVFLECVQDMDHENMFWYRQDPGLGLRLIYFSYDVKMKEKGDIPEGYSVSREKKERFSLILESASTNQTSMYLCASSFTRVSTEAFFGQGTRLTVV.

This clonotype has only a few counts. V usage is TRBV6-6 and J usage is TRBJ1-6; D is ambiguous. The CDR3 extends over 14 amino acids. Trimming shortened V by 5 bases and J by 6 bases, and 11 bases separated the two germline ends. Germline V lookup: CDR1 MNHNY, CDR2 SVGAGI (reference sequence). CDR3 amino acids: CASSKTGSNSPLHF. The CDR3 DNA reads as TGTGCCAGCAGTAAAACGGGATCTAATTCACCCCTCCACTTT.

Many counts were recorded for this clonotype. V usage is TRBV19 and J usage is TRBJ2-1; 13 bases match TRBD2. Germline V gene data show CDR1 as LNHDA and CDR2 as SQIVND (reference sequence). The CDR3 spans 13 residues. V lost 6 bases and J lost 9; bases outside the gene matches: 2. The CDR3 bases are TGTGCCAGTAGGCGACTAGCGGGAGGTGAGCAGTTCTTC. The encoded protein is CASRRLAGGEQFF.

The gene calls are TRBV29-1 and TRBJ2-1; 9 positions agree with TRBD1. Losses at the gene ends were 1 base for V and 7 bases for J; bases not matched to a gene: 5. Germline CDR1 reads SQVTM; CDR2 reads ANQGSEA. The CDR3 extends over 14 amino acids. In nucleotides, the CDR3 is TGCAGCGTTGAAGTTAGGACAGGGGTTAATGAGCAGTTCTTC. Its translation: CSVEVRTGVNEQFF.

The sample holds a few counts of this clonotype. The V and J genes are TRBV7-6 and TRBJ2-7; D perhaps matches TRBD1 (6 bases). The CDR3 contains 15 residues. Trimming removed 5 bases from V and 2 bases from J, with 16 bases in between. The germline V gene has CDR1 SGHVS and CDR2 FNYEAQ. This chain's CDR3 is CASSPVGAGAYEQYF. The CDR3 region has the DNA TGTGCCAGCAGCCCGGTCGGGGCAGGGGCCTACGAGCAGTACTTC. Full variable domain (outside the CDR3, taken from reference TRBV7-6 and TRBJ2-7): GAGVSQSPRYKVTKRGQDVALRCDPISGHVSLYWYRQALGQGPEFLTYFNYEAQQDKSGLPNDRFSAERPEGSISTLTIQRTEQRDSAMYRCASSPVGAGAYEQYFGPGTRLTVT.

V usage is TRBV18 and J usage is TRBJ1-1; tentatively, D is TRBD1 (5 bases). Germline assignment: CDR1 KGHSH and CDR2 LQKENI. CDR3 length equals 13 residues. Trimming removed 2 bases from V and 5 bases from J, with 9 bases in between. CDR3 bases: TGTGCCAGCTCACCAACCTGGGGGACTGAAGCTTTCTTT. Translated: CASSPTWGTEAFF.

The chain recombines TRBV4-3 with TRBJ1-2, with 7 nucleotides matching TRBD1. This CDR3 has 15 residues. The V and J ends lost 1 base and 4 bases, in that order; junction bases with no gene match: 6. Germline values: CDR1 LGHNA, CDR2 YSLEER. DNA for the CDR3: TGCGCCAGCAGCCAAGCAAGGACAGGACTCTATGGCTACACCTTC. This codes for CASSQARTGLYGYTF.

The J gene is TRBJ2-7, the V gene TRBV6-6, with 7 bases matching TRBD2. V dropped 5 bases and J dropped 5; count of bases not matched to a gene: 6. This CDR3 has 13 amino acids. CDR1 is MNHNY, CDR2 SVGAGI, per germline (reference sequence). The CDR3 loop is CASSRTRDDEQYF. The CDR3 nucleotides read TGTGCCAGCAGTCGGACTAGAGATGACGAGCAGTACTTC.

The CDR3, as DNA: TGTGCCAGCACCCCAACCCTCGGGACAGGGAGCAACTATGGCTACACCTTC. It specifies CASTPTLGTGSNYGYTF. The chain combines TRBV6-2 or TRBV6-3 with TRBJ1-2, with 9 bases identical to TRBD1. V lost 7 bases, J lost 2 bases, and 14 bases stayed unmatched. This CDR3 is 17 amino acids long. CDR1 and CDR2 (germline): MNHEY, SVGEGT.

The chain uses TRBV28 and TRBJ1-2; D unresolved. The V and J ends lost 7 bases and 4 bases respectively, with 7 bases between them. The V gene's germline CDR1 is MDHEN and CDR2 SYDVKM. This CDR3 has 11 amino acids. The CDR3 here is CASTQAYGYTF. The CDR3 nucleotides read TGTGCCAGCACACAAGCCTATGGCTACACCTTC.

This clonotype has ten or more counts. CDR3 DNA sequence: TGTGCCAGCAGAGCCCTGGGGGGGGCCCCTGGGGCCCAGTACTTC. Translating gives CASRALGGAPGAQYF. The chain has TRBV28 and TRBJ2-5, with D perhaps TRBD2 (7 bases). Per the germline V gene, CDR1 is MDHEN and CDR2 is SYDVKM. This CDR3 contains 15 residues. The V and J ends lost 6 bases and 9 bases respectively, with 23 bases between them.

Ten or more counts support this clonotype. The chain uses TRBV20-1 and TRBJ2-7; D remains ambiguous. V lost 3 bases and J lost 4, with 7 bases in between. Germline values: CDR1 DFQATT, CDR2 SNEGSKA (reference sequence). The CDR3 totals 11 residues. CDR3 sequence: CSARAEYEQYF. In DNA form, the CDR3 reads TGCAGTGCTAGGGCGGAGTACGAGCAGTACTTC.

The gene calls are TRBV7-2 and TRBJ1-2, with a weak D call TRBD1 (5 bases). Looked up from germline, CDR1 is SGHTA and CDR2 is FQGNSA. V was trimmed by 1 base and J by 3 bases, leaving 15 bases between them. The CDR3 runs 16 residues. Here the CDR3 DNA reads TGTGCCAGCAGCTTAGAGTTTCGGCAGGGAGACTATGGCTACACCTTC. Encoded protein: CASSLEFRQGDYGYTF.